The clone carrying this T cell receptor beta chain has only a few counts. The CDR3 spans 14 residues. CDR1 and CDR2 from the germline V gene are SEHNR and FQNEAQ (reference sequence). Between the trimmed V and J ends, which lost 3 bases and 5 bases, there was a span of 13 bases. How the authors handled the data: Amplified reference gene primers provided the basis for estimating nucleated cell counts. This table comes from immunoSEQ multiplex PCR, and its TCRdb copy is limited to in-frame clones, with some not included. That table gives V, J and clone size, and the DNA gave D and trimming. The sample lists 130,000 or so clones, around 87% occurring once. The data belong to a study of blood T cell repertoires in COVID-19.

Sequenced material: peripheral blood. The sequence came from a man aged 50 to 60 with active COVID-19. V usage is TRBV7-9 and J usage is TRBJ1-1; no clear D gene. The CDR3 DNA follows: TGTGCCAGCAGCTTGCAGCCGGGAGGGACTGAAGCTTTCTTT. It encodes CASSLQPGGTEAFF.